The rows below give T cell receptor beta chains drawn from one sample of a study of cytomegalovirus exposure and HLA in healthy donors. Assay: immunoSEQ multiplex PCR; the TCRdb copy retains only in-frame clones and omits some. The listing contains approximately 45,000 clones. Sequencing was performed on PBMCs. These receptors were obtained from a woman between 35 and 50 years old in good health and CMV-seronegative. The CDR3 runs from the conserved cysteine through the conserved F or W. The D gene is left open where the match is weak. For some rows the clone size is stated as once, few or many, or as a class when expanded; others skip it.

j_call	v_call	d_call	clone_size	cdr3_aa	cdr3_nt
TRBJ1-5	TRBV19	TRBD1	.	CASIDRASQPQHF	TGTGCCAGTATCGACAGGGCTAGTCAGCCCCAGCATTTT
TRBJ1-2	TRBV19	.	.	CASNRRGEDYGYTF	TGTGCCAGTAATCGAAGGGGCGAGGACTATGGCTACACCTTC
TRBJ1-1	TRBV25-1	TRBD1	.	CASTLGQGLRTEAFF	TGTGCCAGCACCCTGGGACAGGGTTTAAGGACTGAAGCTTTCTTT
TRBJ2-7	TRBV7-7	TRBD2	.	CASSAGLGGEQYF	TGTGCTAGCAGCGCAGGTTTGGGGGGGGAGCAGTACTTC
TRBJ2-5	TRBV7-2	.	.	CASSSQETQYF	TGTGCCAGCAGTTCACAAGAGACCCAGTACTTC
TRBJ1-6	TRBV18	TRBD1	.	CASSSTGLDSPLHF	TGTGCCAGCTCATCGACAGGGTTAGATTCACCCCTCCACTTT
TRBJ1-5	TRBV5-8	TRBD1	.	CASSLGQGALGQPQHF	TGTGCCAGCAGCTTGGGACAGGGGGCGTTAGGTCAGCCCCAGCATTTT
TRBJ2-3	TRBV10-1	TRBD2	.	CARLAGGTDTQYF	TGCGCCAGACTAGCGGGAGGCACAGATACGCAGTATTTT
TRBJ1-5	TRBV2	.	.	CASSETGHNQPQHF	TGTGCCAGCAGTGAAACAGGGCACAATCAGCCCCAGCATTTT
TRBJ2-3	TRBV23-1	.	.	CASSHLTYVAPADTQYF	TGCGCCAGCAGTCACTTGACTTATGTGGCCCCGGCAGATACGCAGTATTTT
TRBJ2-1	TRBV11-3	TRBD2	.	CASSPRTSGRNREQFF	TGTGCCAGCAGCCCCAGGACTAGCGGGAGGAATCGTGAGCAGTTCTTC
TRBJ2-7	TRBV6-5	TRBD1	.	CASSRTGTGSNEQYF	TGTGCCAGCAGTCGAACCGGGACAGGGTCCAACGAGCAGTACTTC
TRBJ1-5	TRBV6-1	TRBD1	.	CASSGTGGRGVGNQPQHF	TGTGCCAGCAGTGGGACAGGGGGCAGAGGGGTAGGCAATCAGCCCCAGCATTTT
TRBJ2-7	TRBV5-1	.	.	CASSLTIDSSYEQYF	TGCGCCAGCAGTCTAACTATCGACAGCTCCTACGAGCAGTACTTC
TRBJ1-2	TRBV4-2	.	.	CASSPLVPTDGYGYTF	TGTGCCAGCAGCCCACTGGTCCCGACAGATGGCTATGGCTACACCTTC
TRBJ2-7	TRBV13	.	medium-sized	CASSNNYEQYF	TGTGCCAGCAGCAACAACTACGAGCAGTACTTC
TRBJ2-7	TRBV27	TRBD1	.	CARRDRWEQYF	TGTGCCAGAAGGGACAGATGGGAGCAGTACTTC
TRBJ2-5	TRBV7-7	TRBD1	.	CASSQDREETQYF	TGTGCTAGCAGCCAGGACAGGGAAGAGACCCAGTACTTC
TRBJ2-7	TRBV27	.	.	CASSLSARSYEQYF	TGTGCCAGCAGTTTATCGGCACGCTCCTACGAGCAGTACTTC
TRBJ2-5	TRBV18	TRBD2	.	CASSLLGLALLGETQYF	TGTGCCAGCTCACTGCTGGGACTAGCGCTCCTCGGGGAGACCCAGTACTTC
TRBJ1-4	TRBV7-2	TRBD1	.	CASGSGGADEKLFF	TGTGCCAGCGGATCAGGGGGCGCAGATGAAAAACTGTTTTTT
TRBJ1-1	TRBV5-4	.	.	CASSRSNTEAFF	TGTGCCAGCAGTAGGAGCAACACTGAAGCTTTCTTT
TRBJ1-4	TRBV7-9	.	.	CASSYVQGWGEKLFF	TGTGCCAGCAGTTACGTCCAGGGTTGGGGTGAAAAACTGTTTTTT
TRBJ2-1	TRBV4-2	.	.	CASSQDGVAVYNEQFF	TGTGCCAGCAGCCAAGATGGGGTAGCGGTATACAATGAGCAGTTCTTC